Included here is one T cell receptor beta chain sequence, with context. The junction departs from the called germline gene at one end, perhaps through a read error. Germline V gene sequence: CDR1 MNHEY, CDR2 SVGEGT. The CDR3 consists of 15 residues. Using a J-beta primer mix together with a sample-barcoded 5' primer, a second PCR was run for about 6 to 12 cycles. TCRdb itself ran the 5' RACE reads through MiXCR, one entry per CDR3 protein. Seen here are roughly 1 million distinct CDR3 sequences, 20% to 25% observed once, and the top ten hold about 0.69%. The data are from a study of blood T cells in healthy people across ages. These data are also associated with another study on T cells of mothers and their children.

The clonotype comes from a girl aged 2-10 years in good health. Sequencing was carried out using blood. The chain uses TRBV6-2 or TRBV6-3 and TRBJ2-2; 10 nucleotides line up with TRBD2. DNA of the CDR3: TGTGCTAGCAGTTACCAGCGGGGGGGCAACGGGGAGCTGTTTTTT. This encodes CASSYQRGGNGELFF.